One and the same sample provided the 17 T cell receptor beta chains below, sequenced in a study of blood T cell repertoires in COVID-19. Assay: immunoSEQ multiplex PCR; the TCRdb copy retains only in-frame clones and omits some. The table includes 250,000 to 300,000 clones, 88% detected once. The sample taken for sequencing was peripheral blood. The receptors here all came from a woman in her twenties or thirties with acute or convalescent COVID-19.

Written as DNA, the CDR3 is TGTGCCAGCTCACACGGGGTCGCAGGGGCCAACGTCCTGACTTTC. Translating it yields CASSHGVAGANVLTF. The chain recombines TRBV18 with TRBJ2-6, with a weak D call TRBD2 (5 bases). V was trimmed by 4 bases and J by 4 bases, leaving 11 bases between them. CDR3 size: 15 residues. Germline V gene data show CDR1 as KGHSH and CDR2 as LQKENI.

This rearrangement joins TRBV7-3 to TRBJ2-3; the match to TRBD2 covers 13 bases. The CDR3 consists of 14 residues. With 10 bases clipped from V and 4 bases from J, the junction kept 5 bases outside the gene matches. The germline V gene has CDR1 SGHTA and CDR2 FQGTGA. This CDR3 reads CATRTSGSPDTQYF. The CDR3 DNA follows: TGTGCCACCCGGACTAGCGGGAGCCCAGATACGCAGTATTTT.

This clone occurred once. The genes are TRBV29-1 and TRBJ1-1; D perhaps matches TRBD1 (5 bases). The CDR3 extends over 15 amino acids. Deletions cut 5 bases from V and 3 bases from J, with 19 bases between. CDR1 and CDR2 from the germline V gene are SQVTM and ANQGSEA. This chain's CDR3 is CSVRPDRGEYTEAFF. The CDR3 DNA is TGCAGCGTTAGGCCCGACCGGGGGGAGTACACTGAAGCTTTCTTT.

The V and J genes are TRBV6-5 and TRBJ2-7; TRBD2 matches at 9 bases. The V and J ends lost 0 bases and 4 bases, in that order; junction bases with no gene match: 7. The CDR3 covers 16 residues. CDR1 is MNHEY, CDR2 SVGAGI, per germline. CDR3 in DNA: TGTGCCAGCAGTTACTCTGGCGGGAGGGCCCGTTACGAGCAGTACTTC. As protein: CASSYSGGRARYEQYF.

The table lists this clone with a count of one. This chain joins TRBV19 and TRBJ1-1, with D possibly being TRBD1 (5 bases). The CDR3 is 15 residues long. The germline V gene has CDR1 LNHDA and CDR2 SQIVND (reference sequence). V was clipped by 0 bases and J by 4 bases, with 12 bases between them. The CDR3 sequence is CASSIEGTRGTEAFF. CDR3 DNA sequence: TGTGCCAGTAGTATAGAGGGGACTCGGGGCACTGAAGCTTTCTTT.

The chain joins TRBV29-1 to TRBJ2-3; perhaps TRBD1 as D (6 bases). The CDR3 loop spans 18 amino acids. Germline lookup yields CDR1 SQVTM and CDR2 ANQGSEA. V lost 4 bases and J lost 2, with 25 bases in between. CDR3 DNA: TGCAGCGTTGTCCCCATGCCCACCGGACAGACTATCACAGATACGCAGTATTTT. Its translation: CSVVPMPTGQTITDTQYF.

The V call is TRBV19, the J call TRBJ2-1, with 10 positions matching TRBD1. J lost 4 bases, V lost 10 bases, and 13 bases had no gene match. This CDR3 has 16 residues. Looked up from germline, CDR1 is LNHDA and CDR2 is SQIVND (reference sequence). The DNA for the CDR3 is TGTGCCACCGACATGGGACAGGGGTTGAGGTACAATGAGCAGTTCTTC. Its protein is CATDMGQGLRYNEQFF.

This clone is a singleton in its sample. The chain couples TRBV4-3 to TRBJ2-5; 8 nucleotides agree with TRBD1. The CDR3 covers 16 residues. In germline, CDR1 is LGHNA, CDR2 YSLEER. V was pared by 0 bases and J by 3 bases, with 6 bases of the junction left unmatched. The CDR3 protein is CASSQDYWTGKETQYF. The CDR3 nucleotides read TGCGCCAGCAGCCAAGATTACTGGACAGGGAAAGAGACCCAGTACTTC.

CDR3 nucleotides: TGCAGCGTTGCGGGACAGGGGGCCACCTTGCAGTACTTC. This encodes CSVAGQGATLQYF. This chain joins TRBV29-1 and TRBJ2-7; 12 bases map to TRBD1. Trimming at V came to 4 bases and at J to 9 bases, leaving 7 bases not matched to a gene. The CDR3 is 13 residues long. Germline V lookup: CDR1 SQVTM, CDR2 ANQGSEA.

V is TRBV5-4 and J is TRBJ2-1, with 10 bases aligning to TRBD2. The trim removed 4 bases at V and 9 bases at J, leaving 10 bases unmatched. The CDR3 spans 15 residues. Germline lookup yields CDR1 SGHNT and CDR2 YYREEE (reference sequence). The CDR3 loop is CASSTGTSEVGEQFF. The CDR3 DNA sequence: TGTGCCAGCAGCACCGGGACTAGCGAGGTGGGTGAGCAGTTCTTC.

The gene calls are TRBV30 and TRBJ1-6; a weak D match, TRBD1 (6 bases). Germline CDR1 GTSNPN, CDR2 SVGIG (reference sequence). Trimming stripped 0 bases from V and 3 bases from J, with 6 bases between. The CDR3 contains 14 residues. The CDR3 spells CAWSVQGYNSPLHF. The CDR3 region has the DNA TGTGCCTGGAGTGTACAGGGCTATAATTCACCCCTCCACTTT.

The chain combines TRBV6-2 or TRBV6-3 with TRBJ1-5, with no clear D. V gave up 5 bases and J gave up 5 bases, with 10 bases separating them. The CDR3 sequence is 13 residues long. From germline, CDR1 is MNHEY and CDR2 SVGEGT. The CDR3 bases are TGTGCCAGCAGTGGTCCAGGCTATCAGCCCCAGCATTTT. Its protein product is CASSGPGYQPQHF.

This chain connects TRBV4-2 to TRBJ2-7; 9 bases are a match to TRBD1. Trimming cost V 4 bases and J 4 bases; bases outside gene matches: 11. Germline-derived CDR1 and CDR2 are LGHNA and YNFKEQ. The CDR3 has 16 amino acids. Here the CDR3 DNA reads TGTGCCAGCAGCCTAAACCCGACAGGGGGTATTTACGAGCAGTACTTC. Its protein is CASSLNPTGGIYEQYF.

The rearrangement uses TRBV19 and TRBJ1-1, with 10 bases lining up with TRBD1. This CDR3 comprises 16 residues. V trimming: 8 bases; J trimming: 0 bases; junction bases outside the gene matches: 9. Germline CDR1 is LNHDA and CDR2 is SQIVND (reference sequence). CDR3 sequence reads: CASQKSGQGLNTEAFF. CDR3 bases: TGTGCCAGTCAGAAATCGGGACAGGGGTTGAACACTGAAGCTTTCTTT.

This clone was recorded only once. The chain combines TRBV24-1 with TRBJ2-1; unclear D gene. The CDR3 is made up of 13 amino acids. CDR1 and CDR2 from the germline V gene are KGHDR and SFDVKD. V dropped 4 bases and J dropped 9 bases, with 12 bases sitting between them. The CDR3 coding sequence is TGTGCCACCAGTGACCAAAGCCGGAGTGAGCAGTTCTTC. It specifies CATSDQSRSEQFF.

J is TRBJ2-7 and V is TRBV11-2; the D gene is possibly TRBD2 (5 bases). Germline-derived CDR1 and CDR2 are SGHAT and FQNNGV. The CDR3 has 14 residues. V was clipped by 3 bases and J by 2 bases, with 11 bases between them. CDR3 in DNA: TGTGCCAGCAGCTTCGGGAAGGGAACCTACGAGCAGTACTTC. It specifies CASSFGKGTYEQYF.

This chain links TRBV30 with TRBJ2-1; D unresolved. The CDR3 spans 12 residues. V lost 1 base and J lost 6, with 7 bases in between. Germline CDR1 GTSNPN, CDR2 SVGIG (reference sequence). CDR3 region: CAWSAYSNEQFF. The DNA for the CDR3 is TGTGCCTGGAGTGCCTACAGCAATGAGCAGTTCTTC.